The 29 T cell receptor beta chains below come from one sample, sequenced in a study of cytotoxic CD8 clonotypes in ibrutinib-treated CLL. Sequencing used immunoSEQ multiplex PCR; TCRdb keeps in-frame clones, though not all of them. The sample holds over 150,000 clones; around three quarters are singletons and the top ten take 10% to 15%. The material sequenced was PBMCs, taken after 24 months of ibrutinib treatment. Receptors were obtained from a human donor with chronic lymphocytic leukemia.

The chain combines TRBV30 with TRBJ2-1, with 11 bases identical to TRBD2. V was clipped by 5 bases and J by 1 base; unmatched bases: 16. Germline CDR1 and CDR2: GTSNPN and SVGIG (reference sequence). This CDR3 region has 19 residues. The CDR3 spells CAWGLKGLAGGLSYNEQFF. Written as DNA, the CDR3 is TGTGCCTGGGGACTCAAAGGGCTAGCGGGAGGTCTTTCCTACAATGAGCAGTTCTTC.

The V and J genes are TRBV7-2 and TRBJ2-7; no firm D call. The length of the CDR3 is 11 residues. Trimming took off 4 bases at V and 6 bases at J, with 7 bases between the two ends. Looked up from germline, CDR1 is SGHTA and CDR2 is FQGNSA. CDR3 loop: CASSSGPEQYF. The CDR3 DNA follows: TGTGCCAGCAGCTCTGGTCCCGAGCAGTACTTC. Full variable domain (rest looked up from reference TRBV7-2 and TRBJ2-7): GAGVSQSPSNKVTEKGKDVELRCDPISGHTALYWYRQSLGQGLEFLIYFQGNSAPDKSGLPSDRFSAERTGGSVSTLTIQRTQQEDSAVYLCASSSGPEQYFGPGTRLTVT.

Only a few counts were recorded for this clone. CDR3 loop: CASSPTGGRNTDTQYF. The CDR3 DNA is TGTGCCAGCAGCCCGACAGGGGGCCGGAACACAGATACGCAGTATTTT. The chain joins TRBV28 to TRBJ2-3; 10 bases are shared with TRBD1. This CDR3 spans 16 amino acids. Germline V gene sequence: CDR1 MDHEN, CDR2 SYDVKM. V dropped 6 bases and J dropped 2; count of bases not matched to a gene: 8. The entire variable domain, with the rest obtained from reference TRBV28 and TRBJ2-3, is as follows: DVKVTQSSRYLVKRTGEKVFLECVQDMDHENMFWYRQDPGLGLRLIYFSYDVKMKEKGDIPEGYSVSREKKERFSLILESASTNQTSMYLCASSPTGGRNTDTQYFGPGTRLTVL.

The V gene is TRBV11-3, the J gene TRBJ2-7; a possible D gene is TRBD1 (5 bases). V was trimmed by 5 bases and J by 3 bases, leaving 14 bases between them. The CDR3 is made up of 14 amino acids. Germline V lookup: CDR1 SGHNT, CDR2 YENEEA. The DNA for the CDR3 is TGTGCCAGCAGCCAGGCTGGGCAGGGCTACGAGCAGTACTTC. This encodes CASSQAGQGYEQYF.

A single count supports this clone. This chain connects TRBV5-1 to TRBJ1-1; D gene uncertain. V gave up 4 bases and J gave up 8 bases, with 18 bases separating them. CDR1 is SGHRS, CDR2 YFSETQ, per germline. The CDR3 loop spans 14 amino acids. The CDR3 coding sequence is TGCGCCAGCAGCGATGGACCGGGCAAGACCGAAGCTTTCTTT. It codes for CASSDGPGKTEAFF.

This clone was observed a single time. CDR3 bases: TGTGCCAGCAGTGTCACAGAGAACACTGAAGCTTTCTTT. Protein: CASSVTENTEAFF. This chain connects TRBV25-1 to TRBJ1-1, with no clear D. Looked up from germline, CDR1 is MGHDK and CDR2 is SYGVNS. The CDR3 is 13 residues long. The V gene lost 4 bases and the J gene lost 1 base, with 7 bases spanning the gap. Combining the CDR3 with reference TRBV25-1 and TRBJ1-1 gives the whole variable domain EADIYQTPRYLVIGTGKKITLECSQTMGHDKMYWYQQDPGMELHLIHYSYGVNSTEKGDLSSESTVSRIRTEHFPLTLESARPSHTSQYLCASSVTENTEAFFGQGTRLTVV.

This sequence joins TRBV28 and TRBJ1-4, with 7 bases that match TRBD1. Germline assignment: CDR1 MDHEN and CDR2 SYDVKM. The CDR3 is 14 amino acids. V lost 2 bases, J lost 6 bases, and 3 bases stayed unmatched. As DNA, the CDR3 is TGTGCCAGCAGTTTAGTACAGGGGTATGAAAAACTGTTTTTT. It translates to CASSLVQGYEKLFF.

The rearrangement uses TRBV27 and TRBJ1-5; weak D call: TRBD1 (5 bases). V was trimmed by 3 bases and J by 0 bases, leaving 9 bases between them. The germline V gene encodes CDR1 MNHEY and CDR2 SMNVEV (reference sequence). The CDR3 totals 15 residues. The CDR3 protein is CASSLGGYSNQPQHF. The CDR3 DNA follows: TGTGCCAGCAGTTTGGGGGGATATAGCAATCAGCCCCAGCATTTT.

The V gene is TRBV11-2, the J gene TRBJ2-2; weak D call: TRBD1 (6 bases). This CDR3 is 17 amino acids long. V shed 6 bases and J shed 6 bases, with 23 bases lying between them. CDR1 is SGHAT and CDR2 is FQNNGV in the germline V gene. CDR3 nucleotide sequence: TGTGCCAGCAGTCGACGAAGGGGGAGAGAATCACCCGGGGAGCTGTTTTTT. Translating it yields CASSRRRGRESPGELFF.

The rearrangement joins TRBV30 to TRBJ2-7; 11 bases fit TRBD2. The germline CDR1 and CDR2 sequences are GTSNPN and SVGIG (reference sequence). V shed 7 bases and J 4 bases; nucleotides not matched to a gene: 3. The CDR3 has 12 residues. In DNA form, the CDR3 reads TGTGCCTCCACTAGCGGGAGTTACGAGCAGTACTTC. The encoded protein is CASTSGSYEQYF.

This clone occurred a few times. The rearrangement joins TRBV18 to TRBJ1-2; TRBD1 agrees at 8 bases. The germline V gene has CDR1 KGHSH and CDR2 LQKENI. With 3 bases clipped from V and 14 bases from J, the junction kept 11 bases outside the gene matches. CDR3 length: 13 amino acids. The CDR3 bases are TGTGCCAGCTCACCCACCGGGACAGGCACTACAACCTTC. It codes for CASSPTGTGTTTF.

The chain is built from TRBV11-3 and TRBJ2-5; 7 bases map to TRBD1. The V gene end was trimmed by 4 bases and the J gene end by 5 bases; junction bases not matched to a gene: 13. The CDR3 is 16 residues long. Germline V gene sequence: CDR1 SGHNT, CDR2 YENEEA. The CDR3 coding sequence is TGTGCCAGCAGCTCCTGGACAGGTTCGGGGAAGGAGACCCAGTACTTC. Its protein product is CASSSWTGSGKETQYF.

The J gene is TRBJ2-7, the V gene TRBV18, with a tentative D call TRBD2 (6 bases). The ends were cut back, 2 bases at V and 3 bases at J, with 14 bases in the middle. The CDR3 has 15 residues. Per germline, CDR1 KGHSH and CDR2 LQKENI. CDR3 nucleotide sequence: TGTGCCAGCTCACCAATCACCGGGAGCGACTACGAGCAGTACTTC. Translating gives CASSPITGSDYEQYF. Based on the CDR3 plus reference TRBV18 and TRBJ2-7, the full variable domain is NAGVMQNPRHLVRRRGQEARLRCSPMKGHSHVYWYRQLPEEGLKFMVYLQKENIIDESGMPKERFSAEFPKEGPSILRIQQVVRGDSAAYFCASSPITGSDYEQYFGPGTRLTVT.

The rearrangement joins TRBV6-4 to TRBJ2-1; 8 positions match TRBD2. Germline-derived CDR1 and CDR2 are MRHNA and SNTAGT. The CDR3 is 17 amino acids. The V and J ends lost 2 bases and 4 bases, in that order; junction bases with no gene match: 10. Here the CDR3 DNA reads TGTGCCAGCAGTGACAGGTTCAAGCGGGAGACTTACAATGAGCAGTTCTTC. Encoded protein: CASSDRFKRETYNEQFF.

The CDR3 DNA reads as TGTGCCAGCAGCTTGGGACAGGGGGCAGAATCAGATACGCAGTATTTT. This encodes CASSLGQGAESDTQYF. The chain recombines TRBV7-2 with TRBJ2-3; TRBD1 matches 12 bases. Germline V lookup: CDR1 SGHTA, CDR2 FQGNSA. The J segment lost 4 bases and the V segment lost 3 bases, leaving 5 bases of the junction unmatched. The CDR3 sequence is 16 residues long.

This clone has more than one count but fewer than ten. The CDR3 protein is CAWSFGGQFYGYTF. For the CDR3, the DNA is TGTGCCTGGAGTTTCGGGGGACAGTTCTATGGCTACACCTTC. This chain connects TRBV30 to TRBJ1-2, with 7 bases fitting TRBD1. Trimming removed 2 bases from V and 4 bases from J; junction bases left unmatched: 7. Looked up from germline, CDR1 is GTSNPN and CDR2 is SVGIG (reference sequence). The CDR3 has 14 amino acids.

The V gene is TRBV5-1, the J gene TRBJ1-1, with a possible D match to TRBD1 (6 bases). The CDR3 has 14 amino acids. CDR1 is SGHRS and CDR2 is YFSETQ in the germline V gene. V was shortened by 4 bases and J by 1 base, with 11 bases between the two germline ends. CDR3 nucleotides: TGCGCCAGCAGCCGTATGGGACAGAACACTGAAGCTTTCTTT. It specifies CASSRMGQNTEAFF.

This chain connects TRBV5-1 to TRBJ2-1; no reliable D call. The V end lost 0 bases, the J end lost 8 bases, and 12 bases lay between the germline ends. The CDR3 is made up of 14 amino acids. Germline CDR1 reads SGHRS; CDR2 reads YFSETQ. In DNA, the CDR3 is TGCGCCAGCAGCTTGGACGGAGTCCCTGATGAGCAGTTCTTC. This gives the protein CASSLDGVPDEQFF.

This rearrangement joins TRBV30 to TRBJ1-5; D remains unclear. V was trimmed by 8 bases and J by 1 base, leaving 6 bases between them. The CDR3 length is 11 residues. Germline V gene lookup returns CDR1 GTSNPN and CDR2 SVGIG (reference sequence). CDR3 nucleotides: TGTGCCATAGGGAGCAATCAGCCCCAGCATTTT. The encoded protein is CAIGSNQPQHF.

This chain joins TRBV6-6 and TRBJ2-7; D may be TRBD1 (6 bases). This CDR3 has 14 residues. Germline V lookup: CDR1 MNHNY, CDR2 SVGAGI (reference sequence). The V end lost 5 bases, the J end lost 2 bases, and 13 bases lay between the germline ends. CDR3 coding DNA: TGTGCCAGCAGTGACTACAGGGAAACCTACGAGCAGTACTTC. It encodes CASSDYRETYEQYF.

J is TRBJ2-3 and V is TRBV10-2; TRBD2 might be the D (5 bases). Germline CDR1 is WSHSY and CDR2 is SAAADI. V was pared by 6 bases and J by 5 bases, with 15 bases between. The CDR3 loop spans 14 amino acids. This chain's CDR3 is CASSQRTPRDTQYF. As DNA, the CDR3 is TGCGCCAGCAGCCAAAGGACTCCCAGAGATACGCAGTATTTT.

This chain connects TRBV30 to TRBJ2-3, with 11 bases fitting TRBD2. Per germline, CDR1 GTSNPN and CDR2 SVGIG (reference sequence). Unmatched junction bases numbered 4, after V lost 2 bases and J lost 3 bases. The length of the CDR3 is 15 residues. The CDR3 here is CAWSLAGGPTDTQYF. The CDR3 DNA reads as TGTGCCTGGAGTTTAGCGGGAGGGCCTACAGATACGCAGTATTTT.

The chain couples TRBV4-3 to TRBJ1-2, with a possible D match to TRBD1 (6 bases). The germline gives CDR1 LGHNA, CDR2 YSLEER. Trimming shortened V by 4 bases and J by 4 bases, and 10 bases separated the two germline ends. This CDR3 contains 13 residues. CDR3: CASSPGQSYGYTF. Written as DNA, the CDR3 is TGCGCCAGCAGCCCAGGACAGAGCTATGGCTACACCTTC.

This clone was seen just once. The chain employs TRBV14 and TRBJ2-7; D is uncertain. The CDR3 has 16 residues. Trimming took off 2 bases at V and 2 bases at J, with 16 bases between the two ends. The germline V gene encodes CDR1 SGHDN and CDR2 FVKESK. The CDR3 DNA is TGTGCCAGCAGCCAAAGTATAAACCTCGGAACCTACGAGCAGTACTTC. This codes for CASSQSINLGTYEQYF.

This clone was observed a handful of times. The V call is TRBV6-1, the J call TRBJ2-7, with D perhaps TRBD1 or TRBD2 (5 bases each). Trimming took off 6 bases at V and 3 bases at J, with 9 bases between the two ends. The CDR3 is 12 residues long. The germline V gene has CDR1 MNHNS and CDR2 SASEGT. CDR3 region: CASRGVSYEQYF. CDR3 nucleotide sequence: TGTGCCAGCAGGGGGGTGAGCTACGAGCAGTACTTC.

This chain links TRBV6-6 with TRBJ2-7, with D possibly matching TRBD2 (6 bases). The CDR3 runs 14 residues. CDR1 and CDR2 from the germline V gene are MNHNY and SVGAGI (reference sequence). The V and J ends lost 11 bases and 2 bases respectively, with 19 bases between them. The chain's CDR3 is CACGGGIGPYEQYF. CDR3 coding DNA: TGTGCCTGCGGCGGAGGGATTGGGCCCTACGAGCAGTACTTC.

This chain joins TRBV9 and TRBJ2-3; TRBD2 matches at 13 bases. Germline CDR1 SGDLS, CDR2 YYNGEE. The CDR3 is 17 amino acids. The trim removed 4 bases at V and 3 bases at J, leaving 8 bases unmatched. CDR3 sequence reads: CASSSGLAGVNTDTQYF. The DNA of the CDR3 is TGTGCCAGCAGCTCCGGACTAGCGGGAGTAAATACAGATACGCAGTATTTT.

The chain is built from TRBV4-3 and TRBJ2-5, with 9 bases lining up with TRBD1. From germline, CDR1 is LGHNA and CDR2 YSLEER. The CDR3 has 15 amino acids. V lost 1 base and J lost 4; bases outside the gene matches: 4. The CDR3 loop reads CASSQGQGGGETQYF. The CDR3, as DNA: TGCGCCAGCAGCCAAGGACAGGGGGGAGGAGAGACCCAGTACTTC.

The gene calls are TRBV5-6 and TRBJ2-7; D possibly uses TRBD1 or TRBD2 (5 bases each). V dropped 0 bases and J dropped 7 bases, with 11 bases sitting between them. CDR3 length: 13 amino acids. Germline CDR1 is SGHDT and CDR2 is YYEEEE. The CDR3 DNA reads TGTGCCAGCAGCTTGGAGTTCAGGGAGGAGCAGTACTTC. This encodes CASSLEFREEQYF.